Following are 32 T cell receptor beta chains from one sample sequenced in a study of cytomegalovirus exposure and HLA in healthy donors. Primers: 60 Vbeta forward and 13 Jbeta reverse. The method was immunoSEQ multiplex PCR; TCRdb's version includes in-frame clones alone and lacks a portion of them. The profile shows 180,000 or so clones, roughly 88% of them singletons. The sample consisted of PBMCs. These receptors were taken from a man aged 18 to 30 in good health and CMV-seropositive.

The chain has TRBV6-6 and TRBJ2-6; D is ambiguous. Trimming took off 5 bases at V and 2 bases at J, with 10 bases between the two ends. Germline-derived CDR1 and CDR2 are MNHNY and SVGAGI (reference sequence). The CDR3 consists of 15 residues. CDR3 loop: CASSPRSPGANVLTF. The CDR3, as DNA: TGTGCCAGCAGTCCGCGTTCTCCTGGGGCCAACGTCCTGACTTTC.

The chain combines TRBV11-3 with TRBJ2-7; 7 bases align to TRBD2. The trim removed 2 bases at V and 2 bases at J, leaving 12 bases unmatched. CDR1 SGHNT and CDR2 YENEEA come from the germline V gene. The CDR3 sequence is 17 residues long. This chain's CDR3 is CASSLMGGVSIPYEQYF. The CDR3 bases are TGTGCCAGCAGCTTAATGGGGGGGGTTAGTATCCCCTACGAGCAGTACTTC.

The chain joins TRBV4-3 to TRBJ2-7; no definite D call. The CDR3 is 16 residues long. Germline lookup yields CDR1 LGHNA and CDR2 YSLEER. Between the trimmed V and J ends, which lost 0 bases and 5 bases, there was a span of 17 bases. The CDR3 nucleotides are TGCGCCAGCAGCCAAGATTTGCGGTATGGGTTGGACGAGCAGTACTTC. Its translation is CASSQDLRYGLDEQYF.

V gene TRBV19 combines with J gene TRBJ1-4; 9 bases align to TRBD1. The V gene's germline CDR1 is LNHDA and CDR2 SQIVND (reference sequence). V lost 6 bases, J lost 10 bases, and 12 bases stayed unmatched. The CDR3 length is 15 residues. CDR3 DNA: TGTGCCAGTAGAGATGCGGGACAGGGTACGGGAAAACTGTTTTTT. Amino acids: CASRDAGQGTGKLFF.

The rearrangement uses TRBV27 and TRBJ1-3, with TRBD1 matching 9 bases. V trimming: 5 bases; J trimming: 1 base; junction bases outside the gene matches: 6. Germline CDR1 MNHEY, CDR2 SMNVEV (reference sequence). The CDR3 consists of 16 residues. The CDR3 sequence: CASSPGQGKSGNTIYF. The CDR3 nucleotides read TGTGCCAGCAGTCCGGGACAGGGTAAATCTGGAAACACCATATATTTT.

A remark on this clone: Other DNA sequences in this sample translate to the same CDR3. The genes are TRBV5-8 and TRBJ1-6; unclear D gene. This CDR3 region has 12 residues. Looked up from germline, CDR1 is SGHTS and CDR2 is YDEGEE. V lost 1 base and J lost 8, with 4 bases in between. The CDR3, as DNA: TGTGCCAGCAGCTTGCGTGATTCACCCCTCCACTTT. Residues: CASSLRDSPLHF. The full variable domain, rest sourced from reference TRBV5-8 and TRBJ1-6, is EAGVTQSPTHLIKTRGQQATLRCSPISGHTSVYWYQQALGLGLQFLLWYDEGEERNRGNFPPRFSGRQFPNYSSELNVNALELEDSALYLCASSLRDSPLHFGNGTRLTVT.

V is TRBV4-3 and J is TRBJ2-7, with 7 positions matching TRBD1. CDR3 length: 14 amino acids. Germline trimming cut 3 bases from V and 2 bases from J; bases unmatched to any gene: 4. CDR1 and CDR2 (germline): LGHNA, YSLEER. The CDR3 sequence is CASSQRTGPYEQYF. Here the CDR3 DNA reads TGCGCCAGCAGCCAGAGGACAGGACCCTACGAGCAGTACTTC.

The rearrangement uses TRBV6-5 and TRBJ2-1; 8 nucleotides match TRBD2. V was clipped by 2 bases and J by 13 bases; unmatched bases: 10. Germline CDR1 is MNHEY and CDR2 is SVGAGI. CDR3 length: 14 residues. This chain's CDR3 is CASSYGTGGLHQFF. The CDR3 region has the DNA TGTGCCAGCAGTTACGGAACGGGGGGGCTTCACCAGTTCTTC.

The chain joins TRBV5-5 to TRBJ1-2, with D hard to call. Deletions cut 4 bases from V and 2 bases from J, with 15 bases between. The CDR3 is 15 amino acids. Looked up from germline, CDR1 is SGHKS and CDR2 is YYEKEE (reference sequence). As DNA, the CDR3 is TGTGCCAGCAGCCAGAGAGGGTCTGGGAACTATGGCTACACCTTC. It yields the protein CASSQRGSGNYGYTF.

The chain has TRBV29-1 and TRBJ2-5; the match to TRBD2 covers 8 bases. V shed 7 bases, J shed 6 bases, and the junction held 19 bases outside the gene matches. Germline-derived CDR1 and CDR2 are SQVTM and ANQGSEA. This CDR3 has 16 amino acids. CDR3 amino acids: CSAVPAKRGNGKTQYF. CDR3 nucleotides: TGCAGCGCCGTCCCCGCGAAGCGGGGGAATGGCAAGACCCAGTACTTC.

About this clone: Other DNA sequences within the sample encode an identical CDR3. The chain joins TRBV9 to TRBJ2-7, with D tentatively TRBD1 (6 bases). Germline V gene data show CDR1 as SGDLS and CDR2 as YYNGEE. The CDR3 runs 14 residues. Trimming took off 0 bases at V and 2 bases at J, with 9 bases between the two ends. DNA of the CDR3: TGTGCCAGCAGCGTAGGAACAGGGACCTACGAGCAGTACTTC. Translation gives CASSVGTGTYEQYF.

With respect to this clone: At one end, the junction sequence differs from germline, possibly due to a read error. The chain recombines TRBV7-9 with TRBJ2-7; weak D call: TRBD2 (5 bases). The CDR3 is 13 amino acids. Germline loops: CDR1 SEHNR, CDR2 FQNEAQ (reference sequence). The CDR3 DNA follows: TGTTCCAGCAGCTTACCCGGGGAATACGAGCAGTACTTC. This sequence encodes CSSSLPGEYEQYF. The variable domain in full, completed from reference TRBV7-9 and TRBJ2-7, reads DTGVSQNPRHKITKRGQNVTFRCDPISEHNRLYWYRQTLGQGPEFLTYFQNEAQLEKSRLLSDRFSAERPKGSFSTLEIQRTEQGDSAMYLCSSSLPGEYEQYFGPGTRLTVT.

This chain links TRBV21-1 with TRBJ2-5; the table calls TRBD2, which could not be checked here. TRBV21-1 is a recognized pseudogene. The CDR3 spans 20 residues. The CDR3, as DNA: TGTGCCAGCAGCAAATTTGGACCGTTATATATAGCGGGGCTTGGGGAGACCCAGTACTTC. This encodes CASSKFGPLYIAGLGETQYF.

The CDR3 sequence is CASSLDPGQGGGGYTF. CDR3 bases: TGCGCCAGCAGCTTGGACCCGGGACAGGGAGGAGGTGGCTACACCTTC. The chain uses TRBV5-1 and TRBJ1-2; TRBD1 matches 9 bases. CDR1 and CDR2 (germline): SGHRS, YFSETQ. This CDR3 comprises 16 residues. V shed 0 bases, J shed 7 bases, and the junction held 10 bases outside the gene matches.

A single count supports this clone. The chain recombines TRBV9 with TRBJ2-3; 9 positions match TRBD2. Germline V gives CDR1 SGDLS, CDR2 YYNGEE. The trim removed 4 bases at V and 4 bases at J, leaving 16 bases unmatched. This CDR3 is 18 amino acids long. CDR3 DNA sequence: TGTGCCAGCAGCCCCCATGGGGGCGGGGGGGTCATGGCAGATACGCAGTATTTT. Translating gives CASSPHGGGGVMADTQYF.

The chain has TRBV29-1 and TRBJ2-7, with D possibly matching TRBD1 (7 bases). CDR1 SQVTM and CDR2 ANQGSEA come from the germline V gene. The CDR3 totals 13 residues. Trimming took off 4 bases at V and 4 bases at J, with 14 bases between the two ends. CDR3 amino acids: CSVARGVTYEQYF. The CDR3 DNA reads TGCAGCGTTGCCAGGGGGGTTACGTACGAGCAGTACTTC.

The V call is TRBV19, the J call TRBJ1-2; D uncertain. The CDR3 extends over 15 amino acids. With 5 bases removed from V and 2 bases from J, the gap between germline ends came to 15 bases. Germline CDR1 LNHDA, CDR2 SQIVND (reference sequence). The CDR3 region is CASSSGQALNYGYTF. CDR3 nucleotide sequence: TGTGCCAGTAGTTCAGGCCAGGCCCTCAACTATGGCTACACCTTC.

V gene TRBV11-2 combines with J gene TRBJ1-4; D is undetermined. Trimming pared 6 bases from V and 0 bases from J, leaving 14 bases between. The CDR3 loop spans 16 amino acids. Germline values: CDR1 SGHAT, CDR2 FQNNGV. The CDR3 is CASSWRDPATNEKLFF. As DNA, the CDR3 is TGTGCCAGCAGTTGGCGGGATCCAGCAACTAATGAAAAACTGTTTTTT.

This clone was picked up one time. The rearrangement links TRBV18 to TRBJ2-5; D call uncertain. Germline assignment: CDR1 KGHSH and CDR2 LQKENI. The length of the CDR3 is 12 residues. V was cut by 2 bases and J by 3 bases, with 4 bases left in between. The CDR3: CASSPEEETQYF. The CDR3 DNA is TGTGCCAGCTCACCAGAGGAAGAGACCCAGTACTTC.

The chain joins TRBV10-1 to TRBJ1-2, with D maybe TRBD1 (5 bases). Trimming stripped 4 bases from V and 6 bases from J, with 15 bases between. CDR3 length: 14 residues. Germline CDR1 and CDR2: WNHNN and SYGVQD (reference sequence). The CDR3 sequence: CASSAGGSGHGYTF. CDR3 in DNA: TGCGCCAGCAGTGCGGGGGGGAGTGGTCATGGCTACACCTTC.

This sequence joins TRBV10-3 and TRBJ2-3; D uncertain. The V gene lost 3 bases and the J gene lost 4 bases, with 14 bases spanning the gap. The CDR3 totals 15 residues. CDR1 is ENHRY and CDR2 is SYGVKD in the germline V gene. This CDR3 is CAISDSRTPADTQYF. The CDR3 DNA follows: TGTGCCATCAGTGACTCCCGAACTCCCGCAGATACGCAGTATTTT.

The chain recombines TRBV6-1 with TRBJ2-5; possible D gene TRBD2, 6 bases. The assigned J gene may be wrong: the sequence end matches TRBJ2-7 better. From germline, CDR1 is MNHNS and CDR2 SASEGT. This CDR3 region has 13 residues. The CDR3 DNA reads TGTGCCAGCAGTGTTGGACTAACCTACGAGCAGTACTTC. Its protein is CASSVGLTYEQYF.

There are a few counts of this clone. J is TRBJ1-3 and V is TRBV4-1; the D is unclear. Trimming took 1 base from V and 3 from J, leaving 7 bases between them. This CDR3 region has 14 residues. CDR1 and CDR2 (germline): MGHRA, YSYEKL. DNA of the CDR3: TGCGCCAGCAGCCAAGGAGGTTATGGAAACACCATATATTTT. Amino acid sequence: CASSQGGYGNTIYF.

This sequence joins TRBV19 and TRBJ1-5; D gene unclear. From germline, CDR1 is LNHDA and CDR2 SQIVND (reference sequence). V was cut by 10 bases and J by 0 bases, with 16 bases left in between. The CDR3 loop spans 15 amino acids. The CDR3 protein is CATAPAAVSNQPQHF. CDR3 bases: TGTGCCACCGCACCGGCGGCAGTTAGCAATCAGCCCCAGCATTTT.

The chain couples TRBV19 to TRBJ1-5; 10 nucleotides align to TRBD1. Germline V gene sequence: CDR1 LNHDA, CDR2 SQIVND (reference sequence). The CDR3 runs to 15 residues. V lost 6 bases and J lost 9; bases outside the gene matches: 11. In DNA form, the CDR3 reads TGTGCCAGTAGGGGTGGGACAGGGGACCCCTGGCCCCAGCATTTT. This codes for CASRGGTGDPWPQHF.

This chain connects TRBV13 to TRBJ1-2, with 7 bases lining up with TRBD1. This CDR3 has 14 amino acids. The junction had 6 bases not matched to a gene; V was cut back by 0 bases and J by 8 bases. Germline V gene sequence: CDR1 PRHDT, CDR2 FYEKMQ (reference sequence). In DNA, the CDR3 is TGTGCCAGCAGCTTAGGACAGGGGCGGTGGGGCTACACCTTC. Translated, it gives CASSLGQGRWGYTF. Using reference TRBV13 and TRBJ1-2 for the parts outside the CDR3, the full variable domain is AAGVIQSPRHLIKEKRETATLKCYPIPRHDTVYWYQQGPGQDPQFLISFYEKMQSDKGSIPDRFSAQQFSDYHSELNMSSLELGDSALYFCASSLGQGRWGYTFGSGTRLTVV.

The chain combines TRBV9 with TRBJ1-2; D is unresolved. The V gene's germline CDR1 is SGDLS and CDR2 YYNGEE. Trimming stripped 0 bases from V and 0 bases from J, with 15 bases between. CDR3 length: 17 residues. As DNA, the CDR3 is TGTGCCAGCAGCGTAGGATTAGCCGTGGAAGCTAACTATGGCTACACCTTC. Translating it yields CASSVGLAVEANYGYTF.

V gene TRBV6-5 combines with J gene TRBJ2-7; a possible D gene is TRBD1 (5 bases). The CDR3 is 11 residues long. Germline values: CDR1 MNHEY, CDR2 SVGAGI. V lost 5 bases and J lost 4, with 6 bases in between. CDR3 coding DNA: TGTGCCAGCAGTGACAGTTACGAGCAGTACTTC. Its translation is CASSDSYEQYF.

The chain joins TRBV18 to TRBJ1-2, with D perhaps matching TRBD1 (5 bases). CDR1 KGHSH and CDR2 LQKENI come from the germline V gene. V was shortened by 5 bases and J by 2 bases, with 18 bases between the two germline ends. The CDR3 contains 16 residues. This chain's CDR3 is CASSTPRDFGNYGYTF. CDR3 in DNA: TGTGCCAGCTCAACGCCGAGGGACTTCGGCAACTATGGCTACACCTTC.

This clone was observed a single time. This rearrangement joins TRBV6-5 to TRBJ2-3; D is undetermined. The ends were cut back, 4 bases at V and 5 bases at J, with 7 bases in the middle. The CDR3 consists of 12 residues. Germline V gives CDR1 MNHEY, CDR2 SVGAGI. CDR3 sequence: CASSSPGDTQYF. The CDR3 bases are TGTGCCAGCAGTTCCCCCGGAGATACGCAGTATTTT.

The CDR3 sequence: CASVRPGQGGGTQYF. CDR3 bases: TGTGCCAGCGTTAGACCGGGACAGGGGGGAGGTACGCAGTATTTT. The V gene is TRBV2, the J gene TRBJ2-3; 11 nucleotides line up with TRBD1. The germline CDR1 and CDR2 sequences are SNHLY and FYNNEI. V gave up 8 bases and J gave up 8 bases; unmatched junction bases: 12. CDR3 size: 15 residues.

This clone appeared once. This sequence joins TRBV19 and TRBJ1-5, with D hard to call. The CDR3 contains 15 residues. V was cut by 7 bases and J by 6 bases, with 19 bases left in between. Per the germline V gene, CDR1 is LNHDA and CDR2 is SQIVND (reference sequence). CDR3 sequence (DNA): TGTGCCAGTACCACTTCGGCAGGTCATGGTCAGCCCCAGCATTTT. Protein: CASTTSAGHGQPQHF.